The 18 T cell receptor beta chains reported below all come from one sample, sequenced in a study of blood T cell repertoires in COVID-19. Assay: immunoSEQ multiplex PCR; the TCRdb copy retains only in-frame clones and omits some. Of some 310,000 clones listed, 85% to 90% are singletons. The source material was peripheral blood. The receptor set was obtained from a woman aged 25 to 39 with COVID-19, enrolled during active disease.

The chain uses TRBV19 and TRBJ1-1; possible D gene TRBD1, 5 bases. The ends were cut back, 8 bases at V and 5 bases at J, with 18 bases in the middle. In germline, CDR1 is LNHDA, CDR2 SQIVND (reference sequence). The CDR3 runs 14 residues. In DNA, the CDR3 is TGTGCCAGTTCGCGACAGTCCGTGGTAACTGAAGCTTTCTTT. Protein sequence: CASSRQSVVTEAFF.

V gene TRBV7-3 combines with J gene TRBJ1-1; D is perhaps TRBD1 (6 bases). Germline V gene sequence: CDR1 SGHTA, CDR2 FQGTGA. V shed 2 bases and J shed 7 bases, with 11 bases lying between them. The CDR3 contains 13 residues. The CDR3 DNA reads as TGTGCCAGCAGCTTAGGCAGGGGCAGTGAAGCTTTCTTT. Translating it yields CASSLGRGSEAFF. The full variable domain, with the rest looked up from reference TRBV7-3 and TRBJ1-1, is GAGVSQTPSNKVTEKGKYVELRCDPISGHTALYWYRQSLGQGPEFLIYFQGTGAADDSGLPNDRFFAVRPEGSVSTLKIQRTERGDSAVYLCASSLGRGSEAFFGQGTRLTVV.

Written as DNA, the CDR3 is TGTGCCAGCAGCAGGGGGGGGAACACTGAAGCTTTCTTT. It specifies CASSRGGNTEAFF. The chain employs TRBV3-1 (or the pseudogene TRBV3-2) and TRBJ1-1, with D maybe TRBD1 (6 bases). Trimming took 5 bases from V and 1 from J, leaving 8 bases between them. The CDR3 runs to 13 residues. Looked up from germline, CDR1 is LGHDT and CDR2 is YNNKEL (reference sequence).

Notes on this clone: The junction shows a germline mismatch at one end, possibly a read error. The chain recombines TRBV2 with TRBJ1-2; D gene ambiguous. There are 10 residues in the CDR3. Germline assignment: CDR1 SNHLY and CDR2 FYNNEI. CDR3: CASSDQIAFF. The CDR3 nucleotides are TGTGCCAGCAGTGACCAGATAGCATTTTTC.

V usage is TRBV30 and J usage is TRBJ1-2; 7 bases align to TRBD1. V trimming: 2 bases; J trimming: 6 bases; junction bases outside the gene matches: 6. The germline V gene encodes CDR1 GTSNPN and CDR2 SVGIG (reference sequence). This CDR3 comprises 13 residues. The CDR3, as DNA: TGTGCCTGGAGTCCCGACAGGGACCATGGCTACACCTTC. Protein product: CAWSPDRDHGYTF. Full variable domain (outside the CDR3, taken from reference TRBV30 and TRBJ1-2): SQTIHQWPATLVQPVGSPLSLECTVEGTSNPNLYWYRQAAGRGLQLLFYSVGIGQISSEVPQNLSASRPQDRQFILSSKKLLLSDSGFYLCAWSPDRDHGYTFGSGTRLTVV.

The chain carries TRBV7-8 and TRBJ1-2, with TRBD1 identical over 7 bases. This CDR3 has 13 residues. J lost 6 bases, V lost 5 bases, and 6 bases had no gene match. Germline loops: CDR1 SGHVS, CDR2 FQNEAQ. The CDR3 reads CASSTRQGDGYTF. CDR3 in DNA: TGTGCCAGCAGCACCCGACAGGGAGATGGCTACACCTTC.

The chain has TRBV19 and TRBJ1-6; 11 bases fit TRBD1. The CDR3 contains 14 residues. Germline lookup yields CDR1 LNHDA and CDR2 SQIVND (reference sequence). Trimming at V came to 10 bases and at J to 9 bases, leaving 8 bases not matched to a gene. CDR3 in amino acids: CATLGQGATSPLHF. CDR3 bases: TGTGCCACCCTTGGACAGGGGGCGACTTCACCCCTCCACTTT.

The J gene is TRBJ2-7, the V gene TRBV4-2; D is undetermined. CDR1 is LGHNA and CDR2 is YNFKEQ in the germline V gene. This CDR3 has 13 residues. The V and J ends lost 0 bases and 4 bases respectively, with 7 bases between them. CDR3 in DNA: TGTGCCAGCAGCCAAGAGCTAGTATACGAGCAGTACTTC. This gives the protein CASSQELVYEQYF.

The table lists this clone with a count of one. The chain carries TRBV30 and TRBJ1-3, with 8 bases fitting TRBD1. The CDR3 covers 19 residues. CDR1 is GTSNPN, CDR2 SVGIG, per germline (reference sequence). The V segment lost 3 bases and the J segment 0 bases; nucleotides outside the gene matches: 16. The CDR3 DNA sequence: TGTGCCTGGAGCCTTAATATCATACAGGGGGATTACTCTGGAAACACCATATATTTT. Translated, it gives CAWSLNIIQGDYSGNTIYF.

The rearrangement uses TRBV29-1 and TRBJ1-1, with D tentatively TRBD1 (5 bases). This CDR3 contains 12 residues. Germline V gene lookup returns CDR1 SQVTM and CDR2 ANQGSEA. V shed 2 bases and J shed 5 bases, with 9 bases lying between them. This chain's CDR3 is CSVESGGTEAFF. The CDR3 region has the DNA TGCAGCGTTGAAAGCGGGGGAACTGAAGCTTTCTTT.

As to this clone: Different DNA sequences within this sample yield the same CDR3. The genes are TRBV19 and TRBJ1-3; D is possibly TRBD1 (5 bases). Trimming pared 4 bases from V and 0 bases from J, leaving 10 bases between. There are 15 residues in the CDR3. CDR1 is LNHDA, CDR2 SQIVND, per germline (reference sequence). The CDR3 DNA is TGTGCCAGTAGTAGGGGCCTCTCCTCTGGAAACACCATATATTTT. This translates into CASSRGLSSGNTIYF.

The V call is TRBV9, the J call TRBJ2-1; tentatively, D is TRBD1 (6 bases). Per the germline V gene, CDR1 is SGDLS and CDR2 is YYNGEE. The CDR3 has 16 residues. The V and J ends lost 0 bases and 1 base respectively, with 11 bases between them. The CDR3 reads CASSVAGQGSYNEQFF. The CDR3 DNA reads TGTGCCAGCAGCGTAGCTGGTCAGGGGTCCTACAATGAGCAGTTCTTC.

This clone came up a few times. This chain uses TRBV19 with TRBJ1-5; tentatively, D is TRBD1 (5 bases). Germline loops: CDR1 LNHDA, CDR2 SQIVND (reference sequence). Trimming left V 4 bases short and J 4 bases short, with 23 bases between. The CDR3 extends over 18 amino acids. The CDR3 DNA is TGTGCCAGTAGTAGCGGGGCAGGGATTGGAGTTGGGAATCAGCCCCAGCATTTT. It codes for CASSSGAGIGVGNQPQHF.

The rearrangement uses TRBV10-3 and TRBJ2-6; D not resolved. Germline V gives CDR1 ENHRY, CDR2 SYGVKD. This CDR3 contains 15 residues. V dropped 0 bases and J dropped 4 bases, with 7 bases sitting between them. CDR3 DNA: TGTGCCATCAGTGAGTCGAAAACAGGGGCCAACGTCCTGACTTTC. Translation: CAISESKTGANVLTF.

On this clone: Other DNA variants within this sample encode the same CDR3. The chain joins TRBV18 to TRBJ2-7, with 9 bases matching TRBD1. The CDR3 has 14 amino acids. Germline assignment: CDR1 KGHSH and CDR2 LQKENI. V dropped 6 bases and J dropped 3; count of bases not matched to a gene: 6. In DNA form, the CDR3 reads TGTGCCAGCTCGCCGGGACAGGGCCTCTACGAGCAGTACTTC. Translating it yields CASSPGQGLYEQYF.

The chain uses TRBV6-4 and TRBJ1-5; 7 nucleotides line up with TRBD1. V dropped 8 bases and J dropped 7; count of bases not matched to a gene: 8. The CDR3 runs to 13 residues. The germline gives CDR1 MRHNA, CDR2 SNTAGT. CDR3 protein: CASRVGRGQPQHF. The CDR3 region has the DNA TGTGCCAGCCGGGTGGGCAGGGGGCAGCCCCAGCATTTT.

The chain employs TRBV6-6 and TRBJ1-1; 8 bases map to TRBD1. Germline V gene lookup returns CDR1 MNHNY and CDR2 SVGAGI (reference sequence). The CDR3 has 14 amino acids. V gave up 5 bases and J gave up 5 bases; unmatched junction bases: 7. The CDR3 protein is CASSGQGGWTEAFF. The CDR3 nucleotides are TGTGCCAGCAGTGGACAGGGCGGTTGGACTGAAGCTTTCTTT.

The chain carries TRBV7-9 and TRBJ1-4; a weak D match, TRBD1 (5 bases). CDR1 SEHNR and CDR2 FQNEAQ come from the germline V gene (reference sequence). V was shortened by 5 bases and J by 2 bases, with 15 bases between the two germline ends. The CDR3 extends over 16 amino acids. The CDR3 bases are TGTGCCAGCAGCGATCTTCGGGGGGTCACTAATGAAAAACTGTTTTTT. Protein sequence: CASSDLRGVTNEKLFF.